The 15 T cell receptor beta chains below come from one sample, sequenced in a study of blood T cell repertoires in COVID-19. Repertoires were generated with immunoSEQ multiplex PCR, while TCRdb's copy carries only in-frame clones and drops some. The sample lists 130,000 to 150,000 clones; approximately 87% were seen once. Sequencing was performed on PBMCs or T cells enriched from blood (not recorded which). Source of these receptors: a man in his 60s who had recovered from COVID-19.

J is TRBJ1-4 and V is TRBV29-1; TRBD1 matches 9 bases. Per germline, CDR1 SQVTM and CDR2 ANQGSEA. The length of the CDR3 is 13 residues. Losses at the gene ends were 5 bases for V and 4 bases for J; bases not matched to a gene: 2. CDR3 residues: CSVQGQGNEKLFF. The CDR3 DNA follows: TGCAGCGTTCAGGGACAGGGTAATGAAAAACTGTTTTTT.

V is TRBV27 and J is TRBJ2-2; D possibly corresponds to TRBD2 (6 bases). V was clipped by 3 bases and J by 4 bases, with 15 bases between them. The V gene's germline CDR1 is MNHEY and CDR2 SMNVEV (reference sequence). CDR3 length equals 16 residues. As DNA, the CDR3 is TGTGCCAGCAGTTTTGTGGGACTGATTCTCACCGGGGAGCTGTTTTTT. It is translated as CASSFVGLILTGELFF.

The CDR3 nucleotides read TGTGCCAGTAGGACCATAATGACAGATAATTCACCCCTCCACTTT. Translated: CASRTIMTDNSPLHF. The chain combines TRBV19 with TRBJ1-6, with D possibly matching TRBD1 (5 bases). CDR1 is LNHDA and CDR2 is SQIVND in the germline V gene (reference sequence). This CDR3 comprises 15 residues. Trimming removed 6 bases at V and 5 bases at J, with 14 bases between.

V and J are TRBV5-6 and TRBJ1-2; TRBD1 might be the D (6 bases). CDR1 is SGHDT, CDR2 YYEEEE, per germline. V was clipped by 2 bases and J by 8 bases, with 7 bases between them. This CDR3 contains 11 residues. Written as DNA, the CDR3 is TGTGCCAGCAGCTTAGGACAGGGCTACACCTTC. The encoded protein is CASSLGQGYTF.

The chain is built from TRBV30 and TRBJ1-1, with 8 bases matching TRBD1. Trimming at V came to 3 bases and at J to 6 bases, leaving 6 bases not matched to a gene. This CDR3 region has 13 residues. CDR1 and CDR2 from the germline V gene are GTSNPN and SVGIG (reference sequence). For the CDR3, the DNA is TGTGCCTGGAGCGGACAGGGTAATGCTGAAGCTTTCTTT. It yields the protein CAWSGQGNAEAFF. Full variable domain (rest looked up from reference TRBV30 and TRBJ1-1): SQTIHQWPATLVQPVGSPLSLECTVEGTSNPNLYWYRQAAGRGLQLLFYSVGIGQISSEVPQNLSASRPQDRQFILSSKKLLLSDSGFYLCAWSGQGNAEAFFGQGTRLTVV.

Written as DNA, the CDR3 is TGTGCCAGTAGTAAGAGTGTTAGCGGGAGAGGGCACAATGAGCAGTTCTTC. The encoded protein is CASSKSVSGRGHNEQFF. The J gene is TRBJ2-1, the V gene TRBV19; the match to TRBD2 covers 9 bases. The V gene's germline CDR1 is LNHDA and CDR2 SQIVND (reference sequence). Unmatched junction bases numbered 12, after V lost 4 bases and J lost 5 bases. CDR3 size: 17 residues.

The count of this clone is one. This rearrangement joins TRBV15 to TRBJ1-2; D call uncertain. In germline, CDR1 is LNHNV, CDR2 YYDKDF (reference sequence). The CDR3 spans 12 residues. Trimming left V 6 bases short and J 4 bases short, with 9 bases between. The CDR3 region has the DNA TGTGCCACCAGGGGCGCGGGCTATGGCTACACCTTC. Amino acid sequence: CATRGAGYGYTF.

The count of this clone is one. The V and J genes are TRBV4-1 and TRBJ1-5; D not certain. The germline V gene encodes CDR1 MGHRA and CDR2 YSYEKL. Trimming removed 1 base at V and 2 bases at J, with 18 bases between. The CDR3 runs 18 residues. The CDR3 coding sequence is TGCGCCAGCAGCCAAGTTGGCGGACGGGGAAGGGGCAATCAGCCCCAGCATTTT. Its translation: CASSQVGGRGRGNQPQHF.

The rearrangement joins TRBV10-3 to TRBJ1-4; maybe TRBD1 (6 bases). Germline CDR1 and CDR2: ENHRY and SYGVKD. This CDR3 has 15 amino acids. V was shortened by 6 bases and J by 4 bases, with 15 bases between the two germline ends. The DNA of the CDR3 is TGTGCCATCAGGGCCGGACAGACGAATAATGAAAAACTGTTTTTT. Translated: CAIRAGQTNNEKLFF.

A single count supports this clone. The genes are TRBV6-1 and TRBJ1-6, with D uncertain. Germline V gives CDR1 MNHNS, CDR2 SASEGT. V dropped 0 bases and J dropped 12 bases, with 9 bases sitting between them. There are 13 residues in the CDR3. The CDR3 reads CASSEAGGIPLHF. The CDR3 region has the DNA TGTGCCAGCAGTGAAGCAGGAGGGATACCCCTCCACTTT.

The chain links TRBV5-1 to TRBJ2-5; D unresolved. The length of the CDR3 is 13 residues. Between the trimmed V and J ends, which lost 1 base and 1 base, there was a span of 5 bases. The germline gives CDR1 SGHRS, CDR2 YFSETQ. DNA for the CDR3: TGCGCCAGCAGCTTGAACACCCAAGAGACCCAGTACTTC. The encoded protein is CASSLNTQETQYF.

The V call is TRBV5-1, the J call TRBJ1-2; D unresolved. CDR3 length: 12 residues. Deletions cut 0 bases from V and 4 bases from J, with 4 bases between. CDR1 is SGHRS and CDR2 is YFSETQ in the germline V gene. CDR3 in amino acids: CASSLGSYGYTF. CDR3 coding DNA: TGCGCCAGCAGCTTGGGGAGCTATGGCTACACCTTC. The whole variable domain, remainder taken from reference TRBV5-1 and TRBJ1-2, is KAGVTQTPRYLIKTRGQQVTLSCSPISGHRSVSWYQQTPGQGLQFLFEYFSETQRNKGNFPGRFSGRQFSNSRSEMNVSTLELGDSALYLCASSLGSYGYTFGSGTRLTVV.

This clone occurred once. The chain combines TRBV24-1 with TRBJ2-2; 11 nucleotides line up with TRBD1. This CDR3 region has 14 residues. J was trimmed by 7 bases and V by 10 bases; bases with no gene match: 7. The germline V gene encodes CDR1 KGHDR and CDR2 SFDVKD. CDR3 coding DNA: TGTGCCACGGGACAGGGGGAGTTTAGCGGGGAGCTGTTTTTT. As protein: CATGQGEFSGELFF.

CDR3 amino acids: CASSLAQDTQYF. The CDR3 DNA follows: TGCGCCAGCAGCTTGGCACAAGATACGCAGTATTTT. V usage is TRBV5-1 and J usage is TRBJ2-3; D not certain. Trimming removed 0 bases at V and 5 bases at J, with 4 bases between. The CDR3 runs to 12 residues. CDR1 is SGHRS, CDR2 YFSETQ, per germline. Complete variable domain (other parts from reference TRBV5-1 and TRBJ2-3): KAGVTQTPRYLIKTRGQQVTLSCSPISGHRSVSWYQQTPGQGLQFLFEYFSETQRNKGNFPGRFSGRQFSNSRSEMNVSTLELGDSALYLCASSLAQDTQYFGPGTRLTVL.

The chain has TRBV27 and TRBJ2-1; D perhaps matches TRBD2 (6 bases). The CDR3 runs 12 residues. CDR1 is MNHEY and CDR2 is SMNVEV in the germline V gene (reference sequence). V gave up 5 bases and J gave up 14 bases, with 16 bases separating them. The CDR3 is CASSHTGTGEFF. The CDR3 DNA reads TGTGCCAGCAGTCATACCGGGACTGGCGAGTTCTTC.